The text below deals with one T cell receptor (beta chain). The use of a sample-barcoded 5' primer and a J-beta primer mix characterized a second PCR of about 6 to 12 cycles. TCRdb reanalysed the 5' RACE reads using MiXCR and keeps one entry per CDR3 protein. The sample lists 730,000 or so distinct CDR3 sequences; 35% to 50% were seen once. The sample providers were healthy Caucasian people from Russia, aged roughly 6 to 90. These data come from a study of blood T cells in healthy people across ages. The overall study: Template-switching capture recovered about one barcoded beta molecule per two T cells.

The J segment lost 7 bases and the V segment lost 3 bases, leaving 12 bases of the junction unmatched. This CDR3 is 17 amino acids long. Germline CDR1 MDHEN, CDR2 SYDVKM. Sequences were obtained from blood. This rearrangement joins TRBV28 to TRBJ2-7, with TRBD2 matching 13 bases. The clonotype was recovered from a man older than 75 in good health. CDR3 nucleotide sequence: TGTGCCAGCAGTTTCCCGAGGACTAGCGGGAGATACAATGAGCAGTACTTC. This encodes CASSFPRTSGRYNEQYF.